The 9 T cell receptor beta chains in this list originate from one sample, sequenced in a study of T-cell memory formation after mild COVID-19. One entry per CDR3 protein, called by TCRdb with MiXCR from the 5' RACE reads. The data contain 350,000 to 450,000 distinct CDR3 sequences, 20% of them singletons. Source material: PBMCs or a T cell subset sorted from them (not recorded which). Receptor source: an adult woman who had mild COVID-19 (a few samples of this study predate the infection). Cell type and time point are not known.

The chain combines TRBV7-9 with TRBJ2-1; D is undetermined. The CDR3 consists of 14 residues. From germline, CDR1 is SEHNR and CDR2 FQNEAQ (reference sequence). V was pared by 1 base and J by 10 bases, with 14 bases between. The CDR3 loop reads CASSLVLPDSEQFF. The CDR3 DNA reads as TGTGCCAGCAGCTTAGTTCTGCCGGATTCCGAGCAGTTCTTC.

The CDR3 loop reads CASSLGSGSGTEAFF. CDR3 DNA: TGTGCCAGCAGCTTAGGATCCGGCAGTGGCACTGAAGCTTTCTTT. This sequence joins TRBV7-2 and TRBJ1-1; D not resolved. CDR1 is SGHTA, CDR2 FQGNSA, per germline. Trimming removed 1 base at V and 4 bases at J, with 13 bases between. The CDR3 has 15 amino acids.

The sample holds a few counts of this clonotype. The chain joins TRBV5-5 to TRBJ1-6; 7 positions match TRBD1. Germline loops: CDR1 SGHKS, CDR2 YYEKEE (reference sequence). The CDR3 has 18 residues. With V trimmed by 1 base and J by 6 bases, 13 bases remained unmatched. The CDR3 coding sequence is TGTGCCAGCAGCTTGACTCGGACAGGAGGACCCAGTAATTCACCCCTCCACTTT. It encodes CASSLTRTGGPSNSPLHF.

In this sample, this clonotype turned up a few times. The DNA for the CDR3 is TGTGCCACCAGTCAGGGACTAGCGGGAGGGCTCATCACAGATACGCAGTATTTT. Encoded protein: CATSQGLAGGLITDTQYF. The V and J genes are TRBV24-1 and TRBJ2-3; 16 nucleotides line up with TRBD2. Germline trimming cut 6 bases from V and 2 bases from J; bases unmatched to any gene: 7. CDR3 length: 18 residues. Per germline, CDR1 KGHDR and CDR2 SFDVKD.

V and J are TRBV11-2 and TRBJ1-2; no reliable D call. Trimming left V 7 bases short and J 1 base short, with 7 bases between. The CDR3 length is 12 residues. From germline, CDR1 is SGHAT and CDR2 FQNNGV. The CDR3, as DNA: TGTGCCAGCACTTTGAGTAACTATGGCTACACCTTC. Its protein product is CASTLSNYGYTF.

The chain uses TRBV24-1 and TRBJ1-1; possible D gene TRBD1, 5 bases. The V and J ends lost 3 bases and 6 bases respectively, with 13 bases between them. Germline lookup yields CDR1 KGHDR and CDR2 SFDVKD. The CDR3 runs to 14 residues. For the CDR3, the DNA is TGTGCCACCAGTGATCCGAGGGGCCAGCCTGAAGCTTTCTTT. Translation: CATSDPRGQPEAFF.

This clonotype has a handful of counts. The gene calls are TRBV18 and TRBJ2-1; 7 bases map to TRBD2. Germline CDR1 and CDR2: KGHSH and LQKENI. The CDR3 contains 13 residues. The ends lost 3 bases at V and 8 bases at J; junction bases unmatched: 4. CDR3 amino acids: CASSPTSSDEQFF. CDR3 in DNA: TGTGCCAGCTCACCGACTAGCAGCGATGAGCAGTTCTTC.

This clonotype was picked up many times. The CDR3 loop is CSAPRDPVVNEQFF. The CDR3, as DNA: TGCAGTGCTCCCCGGGACCCGGTTGTGAATGAGCAGTTCTTC. The rearrangement joins TRBV20-1 to TRBJ2-1; D may correspond to TRBD1 or TRBD2 (5 bases each). CDR3 size: 14 residues. Germline CDR1 and CDR2: DFQATT and SNEGSKA (reference sequence). The V end was cut by 5 bases, the J end by 7 bases, with 18 bases between.

This clonotype was seen a few times. This chain joins TRBV12-3 or TRBV12-4 and TRBJ2-4, with D tentatively TRBD1 (5 bases). The CDR3 contains 15 residues. V lost 5 bases to trimming and J lost 2 bases, with 13 bases between them. CDR3 in DNA: TGTGCCAGCAGTGTCTTAACAGGATCCAAAAACATTCAGTACTTC. Its protein product is CASSVLTGSKNIQYF.